This TCR beta chain was documented in a study of molecular identifiers for immune sequencing clone quantification. Study results and caveats: For highly expanded clones, sizes could be underestimated when identical TCR molecules share a barcode.

This clonotype was counted ten times or more. Its antigen is unknown. Trimming left V 5 bases short and J 2 bases short, with 9 bases between. Germline lookup yields CDR1 SEHNR and CDR2 FQNEAQ (reference sequence). There are 14 residues in the CDR3. In TCRdb, the PCR reads were re-called with MiXCR into one record per CDR3 protein. The data contain over 70,000 distinct CDR3 sequences, roughly 25% of them singletons. The rearrangement joins TRBV7-9 to TRBJ2-2, with D unclear. The source of this sequence is a human donor in good health. Some libraries in this study had Jurkat cell RNA spiked in. The sample consisted of naive CD8+ T cells from blood, with Jurkat cell RNA spiked in. This sample's subset: FACS-sorted CD8+CD4-CCR7+CD45RA+ naive T cells. Written as DNA, the CDR3 is TGTGCCAGCAGCATCCGACCAAACACCGGGGAGCTGTTTTTT. It yields the protein CASSIRPNTGELFF.